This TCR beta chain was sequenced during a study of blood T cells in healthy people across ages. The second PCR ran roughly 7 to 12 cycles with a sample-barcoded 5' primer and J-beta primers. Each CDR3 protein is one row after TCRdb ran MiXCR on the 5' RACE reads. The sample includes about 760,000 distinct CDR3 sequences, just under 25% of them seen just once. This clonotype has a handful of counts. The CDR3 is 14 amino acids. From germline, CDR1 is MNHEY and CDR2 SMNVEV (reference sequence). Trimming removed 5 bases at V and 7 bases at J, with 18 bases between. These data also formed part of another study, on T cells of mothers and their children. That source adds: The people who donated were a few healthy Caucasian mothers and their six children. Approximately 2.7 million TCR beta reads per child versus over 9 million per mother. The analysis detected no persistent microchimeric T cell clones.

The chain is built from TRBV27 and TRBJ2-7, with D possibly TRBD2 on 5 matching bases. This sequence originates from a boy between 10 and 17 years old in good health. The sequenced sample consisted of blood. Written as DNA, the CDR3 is TGTGCCAGCAGTATCACCCACCTAAGCGGTGAGCAGTACTTC. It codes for CASSITHLSGEQYF.